The 21 T cell receptor beta chains reported below all come from one sample, sequenced in a study of blood T cell repertoires in COVID-19. Some clones are missing from TCRdb's copy, which holds only in-frame ones; the method was immunoSEQ multiplex PCR. The data show some 200,000 clones, 75% to 80% seen once. The material sequenced was peripheral blood. These TCRs come from a woman aged 70-85 years with acute or convalescent COVID-19.

V usage is TRBV3-1 (or the pseudogene TRBV3-2) and J usage is TRBJ1-4; D is unclear. The length of the CDR3 is 12 residues. Between the trimmed V and J ends, which lost 0 bases and 8 bases, there was a span of 4 bases. Germline values: CDR1 LGHDT, CDR2 YNNKEL (reference sequence). CDR3 nucleotides: TGTGCCAGCAGCCAAGAACTCGAAAAACTGTTTTTT. Amino acid sequence: CASSQELEKLFF.

The gene calls are TRBV5-1 and TRBJ2-3; 10 bases fit TRBD2. The V gene's germline CDR1 is SGHRS and CDR2 YFSETQ. The CDR3 spans 16 residues. Trimming cost V 2 bases and J 2 bases; bases outside gene matches: 5. CDR3 DNA: TGCGCCAGCAGCTTTAGGACTAGCGGAGACACAGATACGCAGTATTTT. The encoded protein is CASSFRTSGDTDTQYF.

The CDR3 reads CASSDEGSLYEQYF. DNA for the CDR3: TGTGCCAGCAGTGACGAGGGAAGCCTCTACGAGCAGTACTTC. J is TRBJ2-7 and V is TRBV2, with D possibly being TRBD2 (5 bases). Trimming removed 3 bases from V and 3 bases from J, with 12 bases in between. Per the germline V gene, CDR1 is SNHLY and CDR2 is FYNNEI. CDR3 size: 14 residues.

The chain is built from TRBV7-9 and TRBJ2-1, with a weak D call TRBD1 (6 bases). The CDR3 runs to 13 residues. Germline V gene data show CDR1 as SEHNR and CDR2 as FQNEAQ (reference sequence). V was clipped by 2 bases and J by 14 bases, with 16 bases between them. The CDR3 protein is CASSLTQGGSEFF. For the CDR3, the DNA is TGTGCCAGCAGCTTAACACAGGGTGGATCGGAGTTCTTC. Combining the CDR3 with reference TRBV7-9 and TRBJ2-1 gives the whole variable domain DTGVSQNPRHKITKRGQNVTFRCDPISEHNRLYWYRQTLGQGPEFLTYFQNEAQLEKSRLLSDRFSAERPKGSFSTLEIQRTEQGDSAMYLCASSLTQGGSEFFGPGTRLTVL.

In this sample, this clone turned up a few times. This chain joins TRBV27 and TRBJ1-1; the match to TRBD1 covers 8 bases. In germline, CDR1 is MNHEY, CDR2 SMNVEV (reference sequence). The length of the CDR3 is 13 residues. The V and J ends lost 3 bases and 5 bases, in that order; junction bases with no gene match: 2. The CDR3 spells CASSFRGQTEAFF. In DNA form, the CDR3 reads TGTGCCAGCAGTTTCAGGGGGCAGACTGAAGCTTTCTTT.

The CDR3 is CSASTAGGPTDTQYF. The CDR3, as DNA: TGCAGTGCTAGTACCGCGGGGGGCCCCACAGATACGCAGTATTTT. The rearrangement joins TRBV20-1 to TRBJ2-3; 8 nucleotides agree with TRBD2. The trim removed 3 bases at V and 2 bases at J, leaving 7 bases unmatched. The length of the CDR3 is 15 residues. Germline assignment: CDR1 DFQATT and CDR2 SNEGSKA (reference sequence).

This chain links TRBV19 with TRBJ2-2; weak D call: TRBD1 (6 bases). Germline assignment: CDR1 LNHDA and CDR2 SQIVND (reference sequence). This CDR3 contains 14 residues. Trimming shortened V by 3 bases and J by 4 bases, and 9 bases separated the two germline ends. CDR3 protein: CASSMTGRTGELFF. For the CDR3, the DNA is TGTGCCAGTAGTATGACAGGACGCACCGGGGAGCTGTTTTTT.

The chain recombines TRBV5-6 with TRBJ2-7; TRBD1 agrees at 7 bases. Germline loops: CDR1 SGHDT, CDR2 YYEEEE. The CDR3 runs 13 residues. V lost 4 bases and J lost 3; bases outside the gene matches: 4. The CDR3 sequence: CASSLTGSYEQYF. The CDR3 DNA is TGTGCCAGCAGCCTGACAGGGAGCTACGAGCAGTACTTC.

This clone was seen only a few times. The CDR3 DNA sequence: TGTGCCTGGAGTGGTGAGACAGGGATGGGGGAGACCCAGTACTTC. This codes for CAWSGETGMGETQYF. The chain recombines TRBV30 with TRBJ2-5, with 7 nucleotides matching TRBD1. This CDR3 has 15 residues. V shed 1 base, J shed 5 bases, and the junction held 10 bases outside the gene matches. Germline CDR1 is GTSNPN and CDR2 is SVGIG (reference sequence).

The rearrangement joins TRBV28 to TRBJ2-7; D perhaps matches TRBD2 (5 bases). V lost 1 base, J lost 1 base, and 14 bases lay in between. Germline CDR1 and CDR2: MDHEN and SYDVKM. The CDR3 sequence is 16 residues long. The CDR3 loop is CASSLLEIGKSYEQYF. The CDR3 DNA follows: TGTGCCAGCAGTTTATTAGAAATCGGGAAATCCTACGAGCAGTACTTC.

This clone occurred a few times. The rearrangement uses TRBV14 and TRBJ1-6, with TRBD1 identical over 7 bases. The CDR3 consists of 16 residues. Per the germline V gene, CDR1 is SGHDN and CDR2 is FVKESK. With V trimmed by 4 bases and J by 5 bases, 8 bases remained unmatched. Here the CDR3 reads CASSPWTGTNNSPLHF. The DNA of the CDR3 is TGTGCCAGCAGCCCCTGGACAGGAACCAATAATTCACCCCTCCACTTT.

The rearrangement joins TRBV30 to TRBJ1-2; 7 bases agree with TRBD1. J was trimmed by 7 bases and V by 1 base; bases with no gene match: 6. The CDR3 is 13 residues long. The germline V gene has CDR1 GTSNPN and CDR2 SVGIG (reference sequence). The CDR3: CAWSASGGLGYTF. In DNA, the CDR3 is TGTGCCTGGAGTGCGTCAGGGGGGCTTGGCTACACCTTC.

The sample holds one count of this clone. The chain links TRBV5-4 to TRBJ1-1, with 9 bases fitting TRBD1. Per germline, CDR1 SGHNT and CDR2 YYREEE (reference sequence). V dropped 4 bases and J dropped 7; count of bases not matched to a gene: 5. The CDR3 loop spans 13 amino acids. CDR3 sequence: CASSRPGQGEAFF. The CDR3, as DNA: TGTGCCAGCAGCCGGCCGGGACAGGGTGAAGCTTTCTTT.

V and J are TRBV5-1 and TRBJ2-5, with 10 bases fitting TRBD2. After removal of 0 bases from V and 4 bases from J, the junction contained 12 bases not matched to a gene. CDR1 and CDR2 (germline): SGHRS, YFSETQ. There are 18 residues in the CDR3. The CDR3 DNA sequence: TGCGCCAGCAGCTTGGCTCTAGCGGGAGTATTTTTTGCAGAGACCCAGTACTTC. This encodes CASSLALAGVFFAETQYF.

This clone was recorded at least ten times. Other DNA sequences in the same sample also yield this CDR3. The chain couples TRBV4-1 to TRBJ2-1, with 11 bases matching TRBD2. Germline V gives CDR1 MGHRA, CDR2 YSYEKL. The trim removed 4 bases at V and 0 bases at J, leaving 2 bases unmatched. The CDR3 is 16 residues long. The CDR3 coding sequence is TGCGCCAGCAGCCGCACTAGCGGGAGCTCCTACAATGAGCAGTTCTTC. Its translation is CASSRTSGSSYNEQFF.

The chain uses TRBV27 and TRBJ2-3, with TRBD2 matching 10 bases. V trimming: 10 bases; J trimming: 6 bases; junction bases outside the gene matches: 16. Germline CDR1 reads MNHEY; CDR2 reads SMNVEV (reference sequence). This CDR3 contains 16 residues. The CDR3 DNA follows: TGTGCCACCACGGCCGTGAGCGGGAGGGCCGGGGATACGCAGTATTTT. It encodes CATTAVSGRAGDTQYF.

The chain links TRBV2 to TRBJ1-1, with TRBD1 identical over 11 bases. Trimming removed 3 bases from V and 4 bases from J; junction bases left unmatched: 4. The CDR3 covers 15 residues. CDR1 is SNHLY, CDR2 FYNNEI, per germline. The DNA of the CDR3 is TGTGCCAGCAGTGAGGACAGGGGGCGAGGCACTGAAGCTTTCTTT. As protein: CASSEDRGRGTEAFF.

The rearrangement uses TRBV2 and TRBJ1-1; the match to TRBD1 covers 8 bases. Germline V CDR1 and CDR2: SNHLY, FYNNEI. V trimming: 3 bases; J trimming: 11 bases; junction bases outside the gene matches: 14. The CDR3 length is 15 residues. CDR3 bases: TGTGCCAGCAGTGATCCGACAGGGGAGAAAGGTGAGGCTTTCTTT. Protein product: CASSDPTGEKGEAFF.

This clone was recorded a few times. The CDR3 here is CASSPETGTGNEKLFF. CDR3 DNA: TGTGCCAGTAGTCCTGAGACCGGGACAGGTAATGAAAAACTGTTTTTT. The rearrangement joins TRBV19 to TRBJ1-4, with 8 bases fitting TRBD1. J gave up 4 bases and V 5 bases, and 9 bases lay outside the gene matches. Germline CDR1 LNHDA, CDR2 SQIVND (reference sequence). The CDR3 length is 16 residues. Full variable domain (missing parts from reference TRBV19 and TRBJ1-4): DGGITQSPKYLFRKEGQNVTLSCEQNLNHDAMYWYRQDPGQGLRLIYYSQIVNDFQKGDIAEGYSVSREKKESFPLTVTSAQKNPTAFYLCASSPETGTGNEKLFFGSGTQLSVL.

The V call is TRBV6-1, the J call TRBJ1-4, with TRBD1 as a possible D gene (5 bases). The germline CDR1 and CDR2 sequences are MNHNS and SASEGT. Trimming took off 2 bases at V and 11 bases at J, with 12 bases between the two ends. The CDR3 length is 13 residues. Written as DNA, the CDR3 is TGTGCCAGCAGTGAACTGGGGCTGGATAAACTGTTTTTT. It yields the protein CASSELGLDKLFF.

A single count supports this clone. CDR3 in amino acids: CASSWGQLNYGYTF. CDR3 coding DNA: TGTGCCAGCAGCTGGGGACAGCTTAACTATGGCTACACCTTC. This chain uses TRBV3-1 (or the pseudogene TRBV3-2) with TRBJ1-2; 7 bases are a match to TRBD1. Germline lookup yields CDR1 LGHDT and CDR2 YNNKEL (reference sequence). The V segment lost 5 bases and the J segment 1 base; nucleotides outside the gene matches: 4. The CDR3 extends over 14 amino acids.